This TCR delta chain derives from a study of DNA immune sequencing with unique molecular identifiers. Genomic DNA underwent 32-plex PCR targeting all 8 TRDV and 4 TRDJ genes. A 12-nucleotide UMI was added during approximately 3 barcoding PCR cycles before adapter PCR. TCRdb re-called the multiplex PCR reads using CATT. Of some 2,200 delta-chain clones in the sample, 10% to 12% are singletons; the top ten hold approximately 56%. The CDR3 is 21 amino acids. Trimming took 3 bases from V and 8 from J; bases not matched to a gene: 29. CDR1 and CDR2 from the germline V gene are NSMFDY and ISSIKDK. In regard to this clone: This may be a read error, as it is one base from a much larger clone.

The receptor was isolated from a human donor in good health. The rearrangement joins TRAV29/DV5 to TRDJ1; 12 bases fit TRDD3. TCRdb leaves out the J gene; it was filled in here by matching the DNA to germline. Source material: gamma-delta T cells enriched from blood buffy coat, or unenriched PBMCs (not recorded which). The CDR3 DNA is TGTGCAGCAACCCTTACGACCCGCGGTAAAGTACTGGGGGATACCCGGGAGAAACTCATCTTT. This codes for CAATLTTRGKVLGDTREKLIF.